This record concerns one T cell receptor beta chain sequence. Its specific antigen is unknown. No per-base quality is available; no much larger clone lies one base away. This sample was included in a study of OX40 agonist ivuxolimab in advanced cancers. Background on the whole study: Ivuxolimab was an agonistic, fully human IgG2 monoclonal antibody directed against OX40 (CD134), a costimulatory receptor. Intravenous ivuxolimab was administered to patients every 2 weeks at six dose levels: 0.01, 0.1, 0.3, 1.5, 3 and 10 mg/kg. Of the roughly 52 patients in dose escalation, 19 had hepatocellular carcinoma, about 15 had melanoma, 9 had renal cell carcinoma and 9 had head and neck cancer. In the dose-escalation cohort, 82.7% of patients were male, and the mean age was approximately 64 years, with a range of about 23 to 90. Prior anti-PD-1, anti-PD-L1 or anti-CTLA-4 therapy was permitted, and 40% to 50% of dose-escalation patients had received checkpoint inhibitors. Partial responses occurred in three dose-escalation patients: two with cutaneous melanoma and one with hepatocellular carcinoma. Peripheral TCRbeta sequencing was intended to test whether TCR sequence diversity was altered and clonal T-cell expansion was caused by ivuxolimab. The paper reports the monotherapy dose-escalation portion (N of about 50 patients) of the phase I ivuxolimab trial. General findings and caveats noted by the study authors: Low levels of normalized T-cell clonal expansion were also seen in some nonresponding patients. The antigen specificity of the clonally expanded peripheral T cells was not determined. At doses of 0.1 to 3.0 mg/kg, clonal expansion of both CD4+ and CD8+ T cells in blood was seen between baseline and week 6. In the 0.1-3.0 mg/kg groups, partial responders had among the lowest normalized peripheral clonal expansion, particularly in CD8+ T cells. After ivuxolimab, expanded clones were on average more numerous among CD8+ T cells than among CD4+ T cells.

The trial excluded patients who had a history of autoimmune disease or were on systemic immunosuppression. In every dose cohort, peripheral blood was drawn for TCR sequencing at baseline, cycle 4 day 1, and cycle 7 day 1. The samples were taken from a phase I, first-in-human, multicenter, open-label dose-escalation trial of ivuxolimab. Adults with locally advanced or metastatic head and neck squamous cell, hepatocellular, melanoma or renal cell carcinoma were enrolled in the trial. Before TCR sequencing, CD4+ T cells and CD8+ T cells from peripheral blood were sorted into separate populations. Genomic DNA was extracted from sorted cells for sequencing of the TCRbeta CDR3 region. The immunoSEQ Assay was used to sequence the TCRbeta CDR3 regions. Entries here come from immuneACCESS through TCRdb and include only in-frame sequences with V and J called. Some clones fail to appear in such tables; in the studies checked, an unresolved V gene covers under half of the shortfall, and the cause of the remainder is unknown. The sample yields 50,000 to 60,000 clones; roughly four fifths were counted once. More than 1.1% of the sample is taken by the ten largest.

This clonotype was obtained from an adult with an advanced solid tumor such as melanoma, head and neck, liver or kidney cancer. The sequences come from CD4+ or CD8+ T cells sorted from blood, collected in a trial of the OX40 agonist ivuxolimab.

The CDR3 region reads CASSLENSGGDTQYF. The nucleotide sequence is TGTGCCAGCAGCTTAGAGAATAGCGGGGGGGATACGCAGTATTTT. The chain joins TRBV11-2 to TRBJ2-3, and 10 bases in between align with TRBD2. CDR1 and CDR2, looked up from the germline V gene, are SGHAT and FQNNGV. Inclusive of the bounding cysteine and phenylalanine, the CDR3 is 15 residues long. The kept DNA is CDR3 alone, 45 bases in frame from the first base. Here V drops 0 bases and J drops 6 bases, and the junction holds 3 bases not matched to any gene.